This TCR beta chain was captured in a study of OX40 agonist ivuxolimab in advanced cancers. The CDR3 has 15 residues. Trimming cost V 0 bases and J 3 bases; bases outside gene matches: 3. CDR1 is MNHNS, CDR2 SASEGT, per germline. Comments on this clone: Its cognate antigen is unknown.

Baseline, cycle 4 day 1, and cycle 7 day 1 were the blood sampling points. Sequencing used immunoSEQ multiplex PCR; TCRdb keeps in-frame clones, though not all of them. In the table there are 65,000 to 85,000 clones, roughly 85% of which are singletons. Regarding the study as a whole: Within 6 weeks, CD4+ and CD8+ blood T cells expanded clonally at 0.1 to 3.0 mg/kg. Antigen specificity of clonally expanded peripheral T cells was not established.

V usage is TRBV6-1 and J usage is TRBJ2-7; 9 positions match TRBD1. Specimen: CD4+ or CD8+ T cells sorted from blood, collected in a trial of the OX40 agonist ivuxolimab. The sequence came from an adult with an advanced solid tumor such as melanoma, head and neck, liver or kidney cancer. The CDR3 sequence is CASSEAVGQGYEQYF. As DNA, the CDR3 is TGTGCCAGCAGTGAAGCTGTGGGACAGGGCTACGAGCAGTACTTC.